The 3 T cell receptor delta chains listed next were all sequenced from one sample in a study of gamma-delta chains in newborns, infants, children. TCRdb re-identified clones in the reads via CATT. The table lists about 8,500 delta-chain clones, under 3.5% of them singletons. The sample consisted of blood. The receptors originated from a child who was a newborn, infant or young child, either healthy, febrile or measles-vaccinated (not recorded which).

The V and J genes are TRDV2 and TRDJ1, with TRDD3 matching over 9 bases. TCRdb supplies no J gene; here it was assigned by aligning the nucleotide sequence to germline. Germline CDR1 and CDR2: GEAIGNYY and EKD. The CDR3 is made up of 18 amino acids. Trimming at V came to 1 base and at J to 0 bases, leaving 11 bases not matched to a gene. CDR3 residues: CACDTYWGSSWDTDKLIF. The CDR3 DNA reads TGTGCCTGTGACACGTACTGGGGGAGCTCCTGGGACACCGATAAACTCATCTTT.

This clone was seen a handful of times. A far larger clone is one nucleotide away, so this likely arose from a read error. V usage is TRDV2 and J usage is TRDJ2; 8 bases are a match to TRDD3. The ends lost 3 bases at V and 4 bases at J; junction bases unmatched: 6. This CDR3 contains 15 residues. CDR1 GEAIGNYY and CDR2 EKD come from the germline V gene. CDR3 residues: CACDVLGATTAQLFF. Here the CDR3 DNA reads TGTGCCTGTGACGTACTGGGGGCTACGACAGCACAACTCTTCTTT.

This clone was seen more than once but under ten times. The same CDR3 arises from other DNA sequences in this sample as well. The chain is built from TRDV2 and TRDJ3; D is unresolved. V dropped 3 bases and J dropped 2 bases, with 13 bases sitting between them. Germline lookup yields CDR1 GEAIGNYY and CDR2 EKD. The CDR3 is 17 residues long. CDR3 protein: CACDVLRDTWDTRQMFF. In DNA, the CDR3 is TGTGCCTGTGACGTACTGAGAGATACCTGGGACACCCGACAGATGTTTTTC.